This T cell receptor (beta chain) was documented in a study of cytomegalovirus exposure and HLA in healthy donors. Study results and caveats: It was only CMV serostatus that was available as immune exposure information.

PCR involved 60 Vbeta and 13 Jbeta primers. The repertoire was sequenced with immunoSEQ multiplex PCR; TCRdb's copy has only in-frame clones and lacks some. The repertoire holds 75,000 to 100,000 clones, with just over 75% as singletons. Trimming removed 6 bases from V and 0 bases from J; junction bases left unmatched: 10. Germline values: CDR1 MNHEY, CDR2 SMNVEV (reference sequence). This CDR3 spans 16 amino acids. In the case of this clone: What it binds is not known.

The source of this sequence is a man aged 25 to 45 in good health and CMV-seronegative. The sample taken for sequencing was PBMCs. The rearrangement joins TRBV27 to TRBJ1-1; 7 nucleotides align to TRBD1. Written as DNA, the CDR3 is TGTGCCAGCAGCAAACAACCCGGGACAGTGAACACTGAAGCTTTCTTT. This sequence encodes CASSKQPGTVNTEAFF.